The T cell receptor beta chain described here comes from a study of T cells in Graves' hyperthyroidism and ophthalmopathy. From RNA transcripts, TCR beta CDR3 regions were amplified. During a first-round RT-PCR of the TCR CDR3, the HTBI primer set was used. TCRdb re-called the multiplex PCR reads with MiXCR, one entry per CDR3 protein. The repertoire holds about 580,000 distinct CDR3 sequences, around 14% seen once, with about 5.8% in the top ten. Initially, at the first diagnosis of hyperthyroidism and before any ophthalmopathy symptoms, blood was sampled. Deletions cut 5 bases from V and 0 bases from J, with 10 bases between. Germline lookup yields CDR1 SNHLY and CDR2 FYNNEI. The CDR3 runs 14 residues.

The genes are TRBV2 and TRBJ1-1; no clear D. The origin of this receptor is a woman aged 25 to 39 with Graves' hyperthyroidism that later progressed to Graves' ophthalmopathy. The specimen sequenced was blood. CDR3 sequence reads: CASSRGDLNTEAFF. Here the CDR3 DNA reads TGTGCCAGCAGTCGGGGAGACTTGAACACTGAAGCTTTCTTT.